Below, 10 T cell receptor beta chains from the same sample are listed, as sequenced in a study of T cell responses to AZD1222 COVID-19 vaccine. Clones were sequenced by immunoSEQ multiplex PCR, and TCRdb holds only the in-frame ones, with some missing. The table lists some 20,000 clones, more than 70% of them singletons. The starting material was peripheral blood, obtained 28 days after the second AZD1222 dose. These receptors were taken from an adult who received the AZD1222 COVID-19 vaccine.

This chain links TRBV5-1 with TRBJ2-3; D is undetermined. The CDR3 spans 14 residues. Germline assignment: CDR1 SGHRS and CDR2 YFSETQ. V was cut by 1 base and J by 2 bases, with 8 bases left in between. In DNA, the CDR3 is TGCGCCAGCAGCTTGTTGAGTTACACAGATACGCAGTATTTT. Encoded protein: CASSLLSYTDTQYF. Using reference TRBV5-1 and TRBJ2-3 for the parts outside the CDR3, the full variable domain is KAGVTQTPRYLIKTRGQQVTLSCSPISGHRSVSWYQQTPGQGLQFLFEYFSETQRNKGNFPGRFSGRQFSNSRSEMNVSTLELGDSALYLCASSLLSYTDTQYFGPGTRLTVL.

The V call is TRBV11-3, the J call TRBJ1-1; no clear D. CDR1 SGHNT and CDR2 YENEEA come from the germline V gene. This CDR3 has 14 amino acids. V was cut by 0 bases and J by 6 bases, with 11 bases left in between. As DNA, the CDR3 is TGTGCCAGCAGCTTAGATCCCAATGTCCCTGAAGCTTTCTTT. This encodes CASSLDPNVPEAFF.

This chain links TRBV5-5 with TRBJ2-1; a weak D match, TRBD2 (5 bases). V was clipped by 4 bases and J by 3 bases, with 8 bases between them. This CDR3 contains 13 residues. The V gene's germline CDR1 is SGHKS and CDR2 YYEKEE (reference sequence). The CDR3, as DNA: TGTGCCAGCAGCCTCGGGGACTACAATGAGCAGTTCTTC. Translation: CASSLGDYNEQFF.

This clone was counted once. V usage is TRBV30 and J usage is TRBJ2-1, with TRBD2 matching over 10 bases. The CDR3 extends over 16 amino acids. The V gene end was trimmed by 0 bases and the J gene end by 7 bases; junction bases not matched to a gene: 9. CDR1 GTSNPN and CDR2 SVGIG come from the germline V gene (reference sequence). CDR3 amino acids: CAWSVMSSGSMNEQFF. CDR3 sequence (DNA): TGTGCCTGGAGTGTTATGTCTAGCGGGAGTATGAATGAGCAGTTCTTC.

V is TRBV7-6 and J is TRBJ2-3, with 13 bases matching TRBD2. The CDR3 contains 16 residues. Germline loops: CDR1 SGHVS, CDR2 FNYEAQ. J was trimmed by 2 bases and V by 4 bases; bases with no gene match: 3. This chain's CDR3 is CASSSGLAGSTDTQYF. CDR3 DNA: TGTGCCAGCAGCTCGGGACTAGCGGGGTCCACAGATACGCAGTATTTT.

This sequence joins TRBV18 and TRBJ1-3, with 7 bases lining up with TRBD1. With V trimmed by 4 bases and J by 0 bases, 6 bases remained unmatched. Germline assignment: CDR1 KGHSH and CDR2 LQKENI. The CDR3 runs to 16 residues. The CDR3 DNA is TGTGCCAGCTCACAGGGACAGCACCGCTCTGGAAACACCATATATTTT. Its protein is CASSQGQHRSGNTIYF.

V and J are TRBV28 and TRBJ1-4; weak D call: TRBD1 (5 bases). Germline CDR1 MDHEN, CDR2 SYDVKM. The CDR3 extends over 14 amino acids. V lost 6 bases and J lost 7, with 15 bases in between. Here the CDR3 reads CASSSGTLTEKLFF. CDR3 DNA: TGTGCCAGCAGCTCCGGGACCTTGACTGAAAAACTGTTTTTT.

The rearrangement joins TRBV28 to TRBJ2-3; TRBD1 matches at 7 bases. The CDR3 extends over 14 amino acids. In germline, CDR1 is MDHEN, CDR2 SYDVKM. The V segment lost 6 bases and the J segment 3 bases; nucleotides outside the gene matches: 6. CDR3 loop: CASSNPGQTDTQYF. DNA for the CDR3: TGTGCCAGCAGCAACCCGGGACAGACAGATACGCAGTATTTT.

This clone showed up just a few times. J is TRBJ1-2 and V is TRBV5-1; the D gene is possibly TRBD1 (5 bases). Germline lookup yields CDR1 SGHRS and CDR2 YFSETQ. V gave up 0 bases and J gave up 1 base, with 13 bases separating them. The CDR3 loop spans 16 amino acids. This CDR3 is CASSLATGENNYGYTF. DNA for the CDR3: TGCGCCAGCAGCTTGGCTACAGGAGAAAATAACTATGGCTACACCTTC.

The chain has TRBV6-2 or TRBV6-3 and TRBJ2-3, with D tentatively TRBD2 (6 bases). Germline-derived CDR1 and CDR2 are MNHEY and SVGEGT. The CDR3 runs to 17 residues. V was shortened by 1 base and J by 1 base, with 15 bases between the two germline ends. Written as DNA, the CDR3 is TGTGCCAGCAGTTACTGGGGCTCAACGGGAGGCACAGATACGCAGTATTTT. It specifies CASSYWGSTGGTDTQYF.